This T cell receptor (beta chain) was retrieved from a study of human T cells and chemical hapten exposure. In the study overall: DPC (0.01%) was patch tested on the upper back and read at 6 days.

Individual cDNA molecules each carried unique molecular identifiers attached by the library. Authors' methods: Ranging from about 20,000 to 750,000, TCR counts per sample had a median value of around 90,000. MiXCR, run by TCRdb on the RACE reads, gives a single entry per CDR3 protein. Here the V and J calls rest on TCRdb's processing, not on the authors' analysis. The data contain under 400,000 distinct CDR3 sequences, approximately 5.1% of them singletons. Time point indicated: pre-sensitization, week 0. Treatment in this sample: therapeutic diphenylcyclopropenone sensitization with weekly scalp DPC. Alopecia patients between 18 and 70 years old and suitable for DPC were used as donors. This clonotype was sampled from a woman aged 50 to 60 with alopecia areata. Some clones in this sample may be carry-over from other donors' samples. Here the sequenced sample was whole blood, taken in connection with sensitization to the hapten diphenylcyclopropenone (DPC).

CDR3 loop: CSARWGRDEQFF. As DNA, the CDR3 is TGCAGTGCTAGATGGGGGCGCGATGAGCAGTTCTTC. This chain joins TRBV20-1 and TRBJ2-1; D perhaps matches TRBD1 (6 bases). Trimming stripped 2 bases from V and 8 bases from J, with 10 bases between. Per germline, CDR1 DFQATT and CDR2 SNEGSKA (reference sequence). The CDR3 sequence is 12 residues long.